This record concerns one TCR beta chain sequence. The data were obtained in a study of blood T cell repertoires in COVID-19. Study-wide background: Samples of COVID-19 (acute and convalescent) were obtained from the United States, Italy and Spain. PBMCs, B-cell-depleted T cells, or T cells were the source of the cDNA or gDNA that made up the material.

V shed 4 bases, J shed 4 bases, and the junction held 8 bases outside the gene matches. Germline V gene data show CDR1 as SGHNT and CDR2 as YYREEE (reference sequence). This CDR3 region has 15 residues. How the authors handled the data: Amplification of reference gene primers was used by the study to estimate nucleated cell counts. Produced via immunoSEQ multiplex PCR; TCRdb's table is partial and in-frame only. The DNA gave D and trimming, while V, J and clone size come from that table. The sample shows 300,000 to 450,000 clones, 81% of them seen only once. The specimen was peripheral blood. The clonotype originates from a human donor with acute or convalescent COVID-19. The donor label of this sample is uncertain. V usage is TRBV5-4 and J usage is TRBJ1-5, with 7 nucleotides matching TRBD1. This CDR3 is CASSRQDRPNQPQHF. The CDR3 coding sequence is TGTGCCAGCAGCCGGCAGGACAGGCCAAATCAGCCCCAGCATTTT.